This is a list of T cell receptor beta chains from one sample in a study of cytomegalovirus exposure and HLA in healthy donors. The data were produced by immunoSEQ multiplex PCR, yet TCRdb's version contains in-frame clones alone and is incomplete. Here the sample spans about 270,000 clones, around 65% being singletons. The source material was PBMCs. The receptors come from a female donor in good health and CMV-seronegative. Each CDR3 is given with its conserved first and last residue. The D gene is left open where the match is weak. Only part of the rows carry a size: once, few, many, or a class if the clone is expanded.

clone_size	v_call	d_call	j_call	cdr3_aa	cdr3_nt
NA	TRBV18	NA	TRBJ2-3	CASSPQASTDTQYF	TGTGCCAGCTCACCGCAGGCTAGCACAGATACGCAGTATTTT
few	TRBV6-4	TRBD2	TRBJ2-3	CASSASGGTDTQYF	TGTGCCAGCAGTGCCAGCGGGGGCACAGATACGCAGTATTTT
NA	TRBV11-3	NA	TRBJ2-2	CASSLVGLNTGELFF	TGTGCCAGCAGCTTAGTGGGGCTGAACACCGGGGAGCTGTTTTTT
once	TRBV7-9	TRBD2	TRBJ2-1	CASSLDPGLAGAYNEQFF	TGTGCCAGCAGCTTAGATCCCGGACTAGCGGGAGCTTACAATGAGCAGTTCTTC
NA	TRBV7-9	TRBD1	TRBJ2-7	CSSSLGAGTGSYEQYF	TGTTCCAGCAGCTTAGGGGCCGGGACAGGGAGCTACGAGCAGTACTTC
few	TRBV6-1	TRBD1	TRBJ2-7	CASNGQGVYEQYF	TGTGCCAGCAATGGACAGGGGGTCTACGAGCAGTACTTC
NA	TRBV9	TRBD2	TRBJ2-7	CTSSVDFSGQSYEQYF	TGTACCAGCAGCGTAGATTTTAGCGGGCAGTCCTACGAGCAGTACTTC
few	TRBV5-1	NA	TRBJ2-2	CASSLEPSTGELFF	TGCGCCAGCAGCTTGGAACCGAGCACCGGGGAGCTGTTTTTT
once	TRBV9	TRBD2	TRBJ2-7	CASSVDPGGSEQYF	TGTGCCAGCAGCGTAGATCCGGGAGGTAGCGAGCAGTACTTC
once	TRBV11-1	TRBD2	TRBJ2-7	CASSLGLAGNYEQYF	TGTGCCAGCAGCTTGGGACTAGCGGGCAACTACGAGCAGTACTTC
NA	TRBV29-1	TRBD1	TRBJ1-2	CSAGDRDRANYGYTF	TGCAGCGCCGGAGACAGGGACCGAGCTAACTATGGCTACACCTTC
NA	TRBV27	NA	TRBJ2-1	CASSATNEQFF	TGTGCCAGCAGTGCCACTAATGAGCAGTTCTTC
NA	TRBV5-1	TRBD2	TRBJ2-1	CASSLMPSGTGHEQFF	TGCGCCAGCAGCTTGATGCCTAGCGGGACCGGTCATGAGCAGTTCTTC
few	TRBV27	TRBD2	TRBJ2-4	CASRTSGRAENIQYF	TGTGCCAGTCGGACTAGCGGGAGGGCCGAGAACATTCAGTACTTC
NA	TRBV5-1	TRBD1	TRBJ2-3	CASSSLRQGGSTDTQYF	TGCGCCAGCAGCTCCCTGCGACAGGGGGGGTCAACAGATACGCAGTATTTT
NA	TRBV7-9	TRBD1	TRBJ2-6	CASTPARGLGANVLTF	TGTGCCAGCACCCCTGCGAGGGGGCTCGGGGCCAACGTCCTGACTTTC
NA	TRBV2	NA	TRBJ2-7	CASRPYLRTPYEQYF	TGTGCCAGCAGGCCCTATCTTAGAACGCCTTACGAGCAGTACTTC
once	TRBV30	TRBD1	TRBJ2-3	CAWRTWTGKGSGTQYF	TGTGCCTGGAGAACCTGGACAGGGAAGGGTTCAGGTACGCAGTATTTT
NA	TRBV28	NA	TRBJ2-3	CASSSGQTNTDTQYF	TGTGCCAGCAGTTCGGGCCAGACTAACACAGATACGCAGTATTTT
few	TRBV5-4	TRBD1	TRBJ2-3	CASSLRTGSDTDTQYF	TGTGCCAGCAGCTTGCGGACAGGGTCGGACACAGATACGCAGTATTTT
few	TRBV6-1	NA	TRBJ2-5	CASSEARGSKETQYF	TGTGCCAGCAGTGAAGCCCGGGGATCGAAAGAGACCCAGTACTTC
few	TRBV11-2	TRBD2	TRBJ2-3	CASITSSGSTDTQYF	TGTGCCAGCATCACATCTAGCGGTAGCACAGATACGCAGTATTTT
NA	TRBV2	NA	TRBJ2-1	CASNGNEQFF	TGTGCCAGTAACGGCAATGAGCAGTTCTTC
once	TRBV18	TRBD1	TRBJ2-7	CASSPVGPGQGSYEQYF	TGTGCCAGCTCACCAGTAGGTCCGGGACAGGGGAGCTACGAGCAGTACTTC
NA	TRBV5-1	TRBD1	TRBJ2-5	CASKGGGETQYF	TGCGCCAGCAAAGGGGGCGGAGAGACCCAGTACTTC
NA	TRBV30	TRBD1	TRBJ2-5	CAWGQGEETQYF	TGTGCCTGGGGACAGGGGGAAGAGACCCAGTACTTC
NA	TRBV7-7	NA	TRBJ2-5	CASSPRESETQYF	TGTGCCAGCAGCCCCCGGGAGTCAGAGACCCAGTACTTC
few	TRBV28	TRBD2	TRBJ2-7	CASSLEKLAGGTYEQYF	TGTGCCAGCAGTCTCGAAAAACTAGCGGGAGGCACCTACGAGCAGTACTTC